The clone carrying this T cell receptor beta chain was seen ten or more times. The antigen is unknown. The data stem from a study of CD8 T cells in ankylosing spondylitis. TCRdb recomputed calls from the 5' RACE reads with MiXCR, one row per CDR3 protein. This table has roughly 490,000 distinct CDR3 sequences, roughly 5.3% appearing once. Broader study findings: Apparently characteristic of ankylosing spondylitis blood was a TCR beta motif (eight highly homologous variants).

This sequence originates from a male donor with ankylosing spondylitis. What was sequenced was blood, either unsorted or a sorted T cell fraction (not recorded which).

In DNA form, the CDR3 reads TGCAGTGCTAGAGAGGGGGCGCCCACTGAAGCTTTCTTT. This translates into CSAREGAPTEAFF. V and J are TRBV20-1 and TRBJ1-1; D is perhaps TRBD1 (6 bases). The CDR3 sequence is 13 residues long. The V gene lost 0 bases and the J gene lost 4 bases, with 9 bases spanning the gap. Germline V gene lookup returns CDR1 DFQATT and CDR2 SNEGSKA (reference sequence).